This T cell receptor beta chain emerged from a study of blood T cells in healthy people across ages. Study-level results: Changes in expanded clonotypes were possibly confounded, as the CMV status of donors was unknown. Across the age range, TCR beta diversity per million T cells fell in a roughly linear way. It was the long-lived donors that had more naive CD4+ cells and higher diversity than aged donors. The percentage of naive T cells correlated strongly with TCR beta diversity.

Notes on this clonotype: Its specificity is not known.

The second PCR ran about 6 to 11 cycles with a sample-barcoded 5' primer and J-beta primers. MiXCR, applied by TCRdb to the 5' RACE reads, yields one record per CDR3 protein. The table has hundreds of thousands of distinct CDR3 sequences, approximately 44% seen once. The CDR3 spans 14 residues. Trimming pared 5 bases from V and 4 bases from J, leaving 13 bases between. CDR1 SGHVS and CDR2 FNYEAQ come from the germline V gene. The gene calls are TRBV7-6 and TRBJ2-3; a weak D match, TRBD1 (5 bases). This TCR came from a man in his 60s in good health. Sequenced input: blood. The CDR3 is CASSAHQGADTQYF. For the CDR3, the DNA is TGTGCCAGCAGCGCGCACCAGGGTGCAGATACGCAGTATTTT. Full variable domain (remainder filled in from reference TRBV7-6 and TRBJ2-3): GAGVSQSPRYKVTKRGQDVALRCDPISGHVSLYWYRQALGQGPEFLTYFNYEAQQDKSGLPNDRFSAERPEGSISTLTIQRTEQRDSAMYRCASSAHQGADTQYFGPGTRLTVL.